Below, 16 T cell receptor beta chains from the same sample are listed, as sequenced in a study of CD8+ T cells in alopecia areata. The sequencing template was cDNA reverse transcribed from extracted RNA. Some clones are missing from TCRdb's copy, which holds only in-frame ones; the method was immunoSEQ multiplex PCR. Observed in the sample are around 3,200 clones, none of them singletons. The sample taken for sequencing was lesional skin. These receptors were collected from a C3H/HeJ mouse with alopecia areata. The strain bears MHC haplotype H2-k.

Of note for this clone: The listed genes are named as in mouse. The read terminates 4 residues ahead of where the CDR3 ends, so the germline J gene completes it. The chain is built from TRBV31 and TRBJ1-4, with TRBD1 as a possible D gene (6 bases). The germline CDR1 and CDR2 sequences are GKSSPN and SITVG. The CDR3 length is 14 residues. With 0 bases removed from V and 1 base from J, the gap between germline ends came to 6 bases. The DNA read from the CDR3 is TGTGCCTGGAGTCTACAGGGTTCCAACGAA. Its translation is CAWSLQGSNE. From start to end, the CDR3 is CAWSLQGSNERLFF.

The sample holds a few counts of this clone. There is a difference at residue 13 between the TCRdb protein and the DNA translation, so the protein given here was translated from the DNA. Germline and genes here are mouse. With the read ending 3 residues before the CDR3 end, the germline J gene is used to fill in that end. The chain carries TRBV13-1 and TRBJ1-3, with 10 positions matching TRBD1. The CDR3 spans 16 residues. From germline, CDR1 is NSHNY and CDR2 SYGAGN. Partial CDR3 DNA: TGTACCAGCGGTGACCGACAGGGGGCTGGTGGAAATACG. It specifies CTSGDRQGAGGNT. The whole CDR3 sequence is CTSGDRQGAGGNTLYF.

This clone was counted ten times or more. A mismatch at residue 12 separates the TCRdb protein from the translated DNA, so the protein presented here was translated from the DNA. These gene names are mouse names. The CDR3 end falls 3 residues outside the read, so it is completed with the germline J gene. J is TRBJ1-6 and V is TRBV13-1, with D maybe TRBD1 (6 bases). TRBJ1-6 is designated an ORF whose function remains uncertain. Germline V gene lookup returns CDR1 NSHNY and CDR2 SYGAGN. The CDR3 extends over 15 amino acids. Trimming stripped 3 bases from V and 2 bases from J, with 9 bases between. The covered CDR3 bases are TGTGCCAGCAGTGCCCGGGACACCTATAATTCGCCC. It is translated as CASSARDTYNSP. The entire CDR3 is CASSARDTYNSPLYF.

At least ten counts were recorded for this clone. Germline and genes here are mouse. The CDR3 is cut off 4 residues early in the read; its end comes from the germline J gene. The chain joins TRBV29 to TRBJ2-7; TRBD1 aligns across 9 bases. This CDR3 contains 14 residues. In germline, CDR1 is MSHET, CDR2 SYDVDS. The CDR3 bases that were read are TGTGCTAGCAGTTTAGAGGGACAGGGTTAT. The encoded protein is CASSLEGQGY. From start to end, the CDR3 is CASSLEGQGYEQYF.

This clone has at least ten counts. Gene labels here are mouse ones. The read finishes 4 residues shy of the CDR3 end, and the germline J gene is used to complete it. The chain couples TRBV13-1 to TRBJ2-2; TRBD1 might be the D (6 bases). This CDR3 comprises 14 residues. Looked up from germline, CDR1 is NSHNY and CDR2 is SYGAGN. Between the trimmed V and J ends, which lost 0 bases and 3 bases, there was a span of 6 bases. CDR3: CASSDAGDTGQLYF. The part of the CDR3 DNA that was read is TGTGCCAGCAGTGATGCAGGGGACACCGGG.

A remark on this clone: Mouse germline and gene names are used. The CDR3 goes on 4 residues after the read ends, and that part is filled in from the germline J gene. The chain combines TRBV31 with TRBJ1-1; D is possibly TRBD1 (6 bases). Germline CDR1 is GKSSPN and CDR2 is SITVG. V lost 8 bases and J lost 0, with 13 bases in between. CDR3 size: 13 residues. The sequenced CDR3 bases are TGTGCCGGTCCCGGGACAACAAACACA. This translates into CAGPGTTNT. The whole CDR3 reads CAGPGTTNTEVFF.

In the case of this clone: Genes and germline come from the mouse. From the germline J gene comes the end of the CDR3, since the read stops 4 residues before it. The chain couples TRBV31 to TRBJ2-7; perhaps TRBD2 as D (6 bases). The V gene's germline CDR1 is GKSSPN and CDR2 SITVG. Trimming cost V 2 bases and J 0 bases, with 14 bases left between them. The CDR3 is 15 amino acids. Incomplete CDR3 DNA: TGTGCCTGGAGTGCCCCGCGGGGGGTCTCCTAT. Translating it yields CAWSAPRGVSY. The full CDR3 sequence reads CAWSAPRGVSYEQYF.

Ten or more counts support this clone. Gene names refer to mouse genes. With the read ending 4 residues before the CDR3 end, the germline J gene is used to fill in that end. The chain links TRBV1 to TRBJ2-3, with 10 nucleotides matching TRBD1. Losses at the gene ends were 0 bases for V and 2 bases for J; bases not matched to a gene: 5. Germline V CDR1 and CDR2: NSQYPW, LRSPGD (reference sequence). The CDR3 spans 17 residues. CDR3 protein: CTCSADGTGVIAETLYF. The sequenced CDR3 bases are TGCACCTGCAGTGCAGATGGGACAGGGGTTATTGCAGAA.

This clone was recorded at least ten times. The genes and germline here are from mouse. The CDR3 end falls 4 residues outside the read, so it is completed with the germline J gene. J is TRBJ1-1 and V is TRBV19, with D possibly being TRBD1 (6 bases). This CDR3 has 14 residues. The V end lost 3 bases, the J end lost 0 bases, and 9 bases lay between the germline ends. Looked up from germline, CDR1 is FNHDT and CDR2 is SITEND (reference sequence). Incomplete CDR3 DNA: TGTGCCAGCAGTAGGGACACTGCAAACACA. Translating gives CASSRDTANT. The whole CDR3 reads CASSRDTANTEVFF.

This clone was counted only a few times. Germline and genes here are mouse. The CDR3 end is not reached by the read, which stops 4 residues before it; the germline J gene fills it in. In the same sample, other DNA sequences code for this CDR3. The V gene is TRBV19, the J gene TRBJ2-7; a weak D match, TRBD1 (6 bases). The CDR3 sequence is 14 residues long. Germline V gene sequence: CDR1 FNHDT, CDR2 SITEND (reference sequence). The CDR3: CASSIRQGWNEQYF. The sequenced part of the CDR3 DNA is TGTGCCAGCAGCATACGGCAGGGGTGGAAT.

This clone was seen repeatedly, ten times or more. Mouse gene names and germline throughout. The DNA ends 4 residues before the CDR3 does, and the rest of the CDR3 is filled in from the germline J gene. The V and J genes are TRBV5 and TRBJ2-1; tentative D call: TRBD1 (6 bases). With 4 bases removed from V and 3 bases from J, the gap between germline ends came to 10 bases. From germline, CDR1 is LGHNA and CDR2 YNLKQL (reference sequence). The CDR3 has 14 amino acids. The CDR3 here is CASSLRDTYAEQFF. The DNA read from the CDR3 is TGTGCCAGCAGCCTCCGGGACACCTATGCT.

This clone was observed a handful of times. The genes and germline here are from mouse. The sequence runs out 4 residues before the end of the CDR3; the remainder is reconstructed from the germline J gene. The chain carries TRBV4 and TRBJ2-1; D unresolved. The CDR3 has 11 amino acids. The germline V gene has CDR1 LGHDT and CDR2 YNNKQL (reference sequence). The CDR3: CASSSLAEQFF. The CDR3 DNA, read in part, is TGTGCCAGCAGCTCCCTAGCT.

This clone was detected ten times or more. A mismatch at residue 11 separates the TCRdb protein from the translated DNA, so the protein presented here was translated from the DNA. Gene names are mouse gene names. The CDR3 extends 3 residues past the end of the read, so its final part is completed from the germline J gene. The chain is built from TRBV4 and TRBJ1-6; tentative D call: TRBD1 (6 bases). TRBJ1-6 is known as an ORF, though its function is uncertain. Germline V CDR1 and CDR2: LGHDT, YNNKQL (reference sequence). CDR3 length equals 14 residues. The V end lost 5 bases, the J end lost 4 bases, and 9 bases lay between the germline ends. The CDR3 sequence is CASSRGQYNSPLYF. The CDR3 DNA, read in part, is TGTGCCAGCAGCCGGGGACAATATAATTCGCCC.

This clone was seen a handful of times. TCRdb's protein and the translated DNA diverge at residue 14; the protein reported here is the translation of the DNA. This likely traces to a read error, being one base from a far larger clone. The germline and genes are mouse ones. The read is 3 residues too short to cover the CDR3 end, so that end is filled in from the germline J gene. The rearrangement uses TRBV31 and TRBJ1-6; TRBD1 might be the D (6 bases). Being an ORF, TRBJ1-6 has a function that is uncertain. CDR1 and CDR2 (germline): GKSSPN, SITVG. CDR3 length equals 17 residues. CDR3 DNA (partial): TGTGCCTGGAGTCCCCATCCCAGGGGTTCCTCTAATTCGCCC. It yields the protein CAWSPHPRGSSNSP. The full-length CDR3 reads as CAWSPHPRGSSNSPLYF.

This clone was detected ten times or more. Mouse gene names and germline throughout. The missing CDR3 end, 4 residues past where the read stops, is filled in from the germline J gene. J is TRBJ2-1 and V is TRBV13-1; a weak D match, TRBD2 (6 bases). The ends were cut back, 2 bases at V and 0 bases at J, with 12 bases in the middle. The germline V gene encodes CDR1 NSHNY and CDR2 SYGAGN. The CDR3 extends over 16 amino acids. CDR3 bases read: TGTGCCAGCAGTGAAGGCTTGGGGGATAACTATGCT. This encodes CASSEGLGDNYA. The full CDR3 sequence reads CASSEGLGDNYAEQFF.

This clone was detected ten times or more. Germline and genes: mouse. The read halts 4 residues ahead of the CDR3 end, with the missing end drawn from the germline J gene. This chain links TRBV13-3 with TRBJ1-1; 7 nucleotides line up with TRBD1. Trimming at V came to 6 bases and at J to 4 bases, leaving 3 bases not matched to a gene. Germline CDR1 NNHDY, CDR2 SYVADS. The CDR3 loop spans 12 amino acids. Incomplete CDR3 DNA: TGTGCCAGCAAGAGGGACAGCACA. As protein: CASKRDST. The whole CDR3 protein reads CASKRDSTEVFF.